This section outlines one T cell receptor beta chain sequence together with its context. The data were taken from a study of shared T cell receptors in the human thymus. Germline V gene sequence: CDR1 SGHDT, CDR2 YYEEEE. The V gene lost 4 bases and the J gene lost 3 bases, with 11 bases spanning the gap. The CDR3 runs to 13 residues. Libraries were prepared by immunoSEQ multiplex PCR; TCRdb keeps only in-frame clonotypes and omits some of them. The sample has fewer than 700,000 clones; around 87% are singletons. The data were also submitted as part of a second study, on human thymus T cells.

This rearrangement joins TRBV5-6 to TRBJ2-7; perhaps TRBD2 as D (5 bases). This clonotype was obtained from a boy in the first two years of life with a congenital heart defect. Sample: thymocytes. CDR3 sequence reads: CASSMGSFYEQYF. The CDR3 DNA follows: TGTGCCAGCAGCATGGGGAGTTTCTACGAGCAGTACTTC.